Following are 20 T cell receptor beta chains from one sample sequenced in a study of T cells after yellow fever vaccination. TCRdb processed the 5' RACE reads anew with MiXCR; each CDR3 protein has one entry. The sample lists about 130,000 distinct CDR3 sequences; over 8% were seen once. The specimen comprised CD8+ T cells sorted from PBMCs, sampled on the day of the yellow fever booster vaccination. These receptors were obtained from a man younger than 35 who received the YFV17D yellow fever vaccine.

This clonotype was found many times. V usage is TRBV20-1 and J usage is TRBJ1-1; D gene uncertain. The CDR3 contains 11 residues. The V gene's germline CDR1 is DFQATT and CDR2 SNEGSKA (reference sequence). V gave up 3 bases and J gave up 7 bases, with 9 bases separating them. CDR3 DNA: TGCAGTGCTAGGAACGGTTATGAAGCTTTCTTT. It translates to CSARNGYEAFF.

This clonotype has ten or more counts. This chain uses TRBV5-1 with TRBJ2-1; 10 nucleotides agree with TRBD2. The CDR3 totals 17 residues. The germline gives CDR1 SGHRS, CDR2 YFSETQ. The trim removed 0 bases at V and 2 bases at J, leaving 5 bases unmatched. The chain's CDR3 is CASSLVAGGRPYNEQFF. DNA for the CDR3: TGCGCCAGCAGCTTGGTAGCGGGGGGCCGCCCCTACAATGAGCAGTTCTTC.

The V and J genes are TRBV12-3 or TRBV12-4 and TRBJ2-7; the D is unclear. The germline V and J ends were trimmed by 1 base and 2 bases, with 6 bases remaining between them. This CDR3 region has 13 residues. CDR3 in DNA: TGTGCCAGCAGTTTAGGCCTAACCTACGAGCAGTACGTC. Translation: CASSLGLTYEQYV.

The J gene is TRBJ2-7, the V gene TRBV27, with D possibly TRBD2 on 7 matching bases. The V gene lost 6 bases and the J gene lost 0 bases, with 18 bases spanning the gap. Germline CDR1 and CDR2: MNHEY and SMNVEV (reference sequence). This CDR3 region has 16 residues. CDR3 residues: CASSTTGGRISYEQYF. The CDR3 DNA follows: TGTGCCAGCAGCACCACCGGGGGGCGAATCTCCTACGAGCAGTACTTC.

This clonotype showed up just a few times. CDR3 sequence: CASSHEVLLYEQYV. In DNA form, the CDR3 reads TGCGCCAGCAGCCATGAGGTACTTCTCTACGAGCAGTACGTC. This chain joins TRBV4-3 and TRBJ2-7; no reliable D call. Germline loops: CDR1 LGHNA, CDR2 YSLEER. The CDR3 is 14 amino acids. The V end lost 3 bases, the J end lost 3 bases, and 12 bases lay between the germline ends.

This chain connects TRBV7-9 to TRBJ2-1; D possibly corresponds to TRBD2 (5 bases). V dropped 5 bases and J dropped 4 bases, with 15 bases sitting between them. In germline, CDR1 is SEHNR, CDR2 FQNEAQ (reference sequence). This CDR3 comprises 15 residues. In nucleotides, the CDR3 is TGTGCCAGCAGCCTGGGAGACCCGAAATACAATGAGCAGTTCTTC. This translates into CASSLGDPKYNEQFF.

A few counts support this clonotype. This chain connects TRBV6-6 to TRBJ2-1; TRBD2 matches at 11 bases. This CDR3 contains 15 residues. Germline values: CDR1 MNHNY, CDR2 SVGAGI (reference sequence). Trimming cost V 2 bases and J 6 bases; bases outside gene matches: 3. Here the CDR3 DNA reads TGTGCCAGCAGTTACGGTAGCGGGGGGGCCAATGAGCAGTTCTTC. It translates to CASSYGSGGANEQFF.

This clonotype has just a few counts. Written as DNA, the CDR3 is TGTGCCAGCAGAGCCCACAGGGCAATTAATGAAAAACTGTTTTTT. Residues: CASRAHRAINEKLFF. This sequence joins TRBV27 and TRBJ1-4; D is perhaps TRBD1 (6 bases). The CDR3 has 15 amino acids. CDR1 and CDR2 from the germline V gene are MNHEY and SMNVEV (reference sequence). V was clipped by 6 bases and J by 4 bases, with 15 bases between them. The whole variable domain, filled in from reference TRBV27 and TRBJ1-4, reads EAQVTQNPRYLITVTGKKLTVTCSQNMNHEYMSWYRQDPGLGLRQIYYSMNVEVTDKGDVPEGYKVSRKEKRNFPLILESPSPNQTSLYFCASRAHRAINEKLFFGSGTQLSVL.

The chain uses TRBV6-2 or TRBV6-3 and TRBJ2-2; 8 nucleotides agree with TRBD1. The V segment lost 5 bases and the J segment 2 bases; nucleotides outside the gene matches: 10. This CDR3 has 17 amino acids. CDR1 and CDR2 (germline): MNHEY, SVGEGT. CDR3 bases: TGTGCCAGCAGTCCCCAGGGGCAGGGGGCCAACACCGGGGAGCTGTTTTTT. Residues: CASSPQGQGANTGELFF.

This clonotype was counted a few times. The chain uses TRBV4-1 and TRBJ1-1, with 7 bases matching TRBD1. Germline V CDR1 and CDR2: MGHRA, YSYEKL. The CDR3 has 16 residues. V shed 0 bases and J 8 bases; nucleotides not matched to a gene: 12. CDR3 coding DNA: TGCGCCAGCAGCCAAGAACAGGGGCCGCAACGGATAGAAGCTTTCTTT. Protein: CASSQEQGPQRIEAFF.

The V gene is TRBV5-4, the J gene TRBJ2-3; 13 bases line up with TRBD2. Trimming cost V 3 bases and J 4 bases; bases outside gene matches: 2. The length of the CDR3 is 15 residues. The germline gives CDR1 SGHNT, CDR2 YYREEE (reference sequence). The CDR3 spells CASSWGLAGPDTQYF. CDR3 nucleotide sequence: TGTGCCAGCAGCTGGGGACTAGCGGGGCCAGATACGCAGTATTTT. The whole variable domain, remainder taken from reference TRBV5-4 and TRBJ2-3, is ETGVTQSPTHLIKTRGQQVTLRCSSQSGHNTVSWYQQALGQGPQFIFQYYREEENGRGNFPPRFSGLQFPNYSSELNVNALELDDSALYLCASSWGLAGPDTQYFGPGTRLTVL.

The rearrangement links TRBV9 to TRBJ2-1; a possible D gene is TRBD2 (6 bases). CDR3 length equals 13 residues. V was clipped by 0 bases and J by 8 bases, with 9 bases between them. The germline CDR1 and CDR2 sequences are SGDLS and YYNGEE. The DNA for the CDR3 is TGTGCCAGCAGCGTAGCGACTAGTCATGAGCAGTTCTTC. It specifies CASSVATSHEQFF.

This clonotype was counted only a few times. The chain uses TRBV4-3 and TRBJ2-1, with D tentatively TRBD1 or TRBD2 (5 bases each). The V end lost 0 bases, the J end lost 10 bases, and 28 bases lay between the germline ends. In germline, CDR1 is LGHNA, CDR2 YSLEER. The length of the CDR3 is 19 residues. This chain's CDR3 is CASSQDYWAEGRGNAEQFF. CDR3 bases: TGCGCCAGCAGCCAAGATTATTGGGCCGAGGGTAGGGGCAATGCGGAGCAGTTCTTC.

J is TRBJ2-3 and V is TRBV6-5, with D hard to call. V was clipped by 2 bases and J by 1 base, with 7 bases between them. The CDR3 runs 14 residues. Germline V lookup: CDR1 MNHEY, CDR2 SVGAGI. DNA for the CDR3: TGTGCCAGCAGTTACGACGGGCGCACAGATACGCAGTATTTT. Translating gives CASSYDGRTDTQYF.

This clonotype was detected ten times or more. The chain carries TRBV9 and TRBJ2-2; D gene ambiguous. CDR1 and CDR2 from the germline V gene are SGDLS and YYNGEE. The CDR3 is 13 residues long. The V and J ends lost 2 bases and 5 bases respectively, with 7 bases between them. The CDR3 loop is CASSVEGTGELFF. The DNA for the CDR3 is TGTGCCAGCAGCGTCGAAGGAACCGGGGAGCTGTTTTTT.

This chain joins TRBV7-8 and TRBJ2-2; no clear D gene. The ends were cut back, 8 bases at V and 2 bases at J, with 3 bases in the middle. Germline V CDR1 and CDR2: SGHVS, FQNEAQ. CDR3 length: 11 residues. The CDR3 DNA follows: TGTGCCAGCCTAAACACCGGGGAGCTGTTTTTT. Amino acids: CASLNTGELFF.

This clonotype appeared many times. CDR3 DNA sequence: TGTGCCAGCAGCTTAGGGCGTTATAAGCAGTACGTC. Translation gives CASSLGRYKQYV. This chain uses TRBV7-9 with TRBJ2-7; D is unresolved. CDR3 length: 12 amino acids. V was shortened by 1 base and J by 8 bases, with 9 bases between the two germline ends. The V gene's germline CDR1 is SEHNR and CDR2 FQNEAQ (reference sequence).

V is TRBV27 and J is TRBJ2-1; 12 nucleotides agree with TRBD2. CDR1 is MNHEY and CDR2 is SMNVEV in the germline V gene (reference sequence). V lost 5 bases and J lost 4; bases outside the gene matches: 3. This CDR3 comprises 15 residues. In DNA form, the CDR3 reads TGTGCCAGCAGTGGAGGACTAGCGGGGTACAATGAGCAGTTCTTC. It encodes CASSGGLAGYNEQFF.

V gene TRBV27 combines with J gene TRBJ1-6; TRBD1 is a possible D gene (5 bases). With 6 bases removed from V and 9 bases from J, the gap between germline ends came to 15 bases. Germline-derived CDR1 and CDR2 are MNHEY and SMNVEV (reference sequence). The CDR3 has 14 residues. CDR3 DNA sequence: TGTGCCAGCAGGCCGGGGACCACCGGTTCACCCCTCCACTTT. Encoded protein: CASRPGTTGSPLHF.

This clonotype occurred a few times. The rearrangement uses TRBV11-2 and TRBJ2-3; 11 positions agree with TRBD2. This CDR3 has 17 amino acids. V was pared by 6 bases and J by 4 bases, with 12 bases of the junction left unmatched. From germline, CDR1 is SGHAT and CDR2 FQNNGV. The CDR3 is CASRGPIAGGSADTQYF. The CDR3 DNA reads TGTGCCAGCAGGGGGCCAATAGCGGGGGGGTCCGCAGATACGCAGTATTTT.